Reported below is one T cell receptor (beta chain). CDR1 and CDR2 from the germline V gene are LNHDA and SQIVND (reference sequence). Trimming took 4 bases from V and 8 from J, leaving 14 bases between them. This CDR3 contains 13 residues. The data are from a study of blood T cell repertoires in COVID-19. Data came from immunoSEQ multiplex PCR; TCRdb stores just in-frame clones and leaves some out. The sample consists of some 340,000 clones, roughly four fifths of them appearing once. The sample comprised PBMCs or T cells enriched from blood (not recorded which). V usage is TRBV19 and J usage is TRBJ1-2; D is undetermined. The clonotype originates from a woman between 45 and 60 years old who had recovered from COVID-19. This CDR3 is CASSTTSTRGYTF. The CDR3, as DNA: TGTGCCAGTAGTACCACCTCGACTCGAGGCTACACCTTC.